The clone carrying this T cell receptor (beta chain) was seen only a few times. As yet, its antigen is unknown. MiXCR, run by TCRdb on the 5' RACE reads, gives a single entry per CDR3 protein. Among 350,000 to 450,000 distinct CDR3 sequences listed, 20% to 30% were seen once. This sample is part of a study of CD8 T cells in ankylosing spondylitis. Trimming took 3 bases from V and 0 from J, leaving 6 bases between them. The CDR3 covers 13 residues. Overall study results and limits: Made up of eight highly homologous variants, a TCR beta motif appeared characteristic of ankylosing spondylitis blood.

The sequenced sample consisted of blood, either unsorted or a sorted T cell fraction (not recorded which). The V and J genes are TRBV12-3 or TRBV12-4 and TRBJ2-7; no clear D gene. The receptor comes from a male donor with ankylosing spondylitis. The CDR3 DNA reads as TGTGCCAGCAGTTTCGACATCTCCTACGAGCAGTACTTC. Amino acids: CASSFDISYEQYF.